The 20 T cell receptor beta chains reported below all come from one sample, sequenced in a study of T cell repertoires in cytomegalovirus infection (dated by TCRdb to the late 2010s). These receptors are not linked to any known antigen. Interpreted using the paper, the treatment or condition label stands for: in vitro stimulation with specific CMV peptide epitopes to enrich CMV-specific T cells. The sequencer was an Illumina HiSeq 1500. TCRdb trimmed the raw reads at Q25, called clones with MiXCR and kept productive beta chains. Every distinct CDR3 protein forms one entry, paired with its most common genes and DNA. The sample data list about 220,000 distinct CDR3 sequences, and 35% to 40% of these were observed just once. Of the sample, 55% to 70% is held by the ten largest clones. Here the sequenced sample was CD8+ T cells from cultured PBMCs, taken from culture after CMV antigen stimulation. These receptors were taken from a human donor in good health (CMV status not recorded). Some clones in this sample may be carry-over from other donors' samples.

The chain combines TRBV6-1 with TRBJ1-2; 8 bases are shared with TRBD1. The ends lost 2 bases at V and 5 bases at J; junction bases unmatched: 10. The germline gives CDR1 MNHNS, CDR2 SASEGT. The CDR3 extends over 16 amino acids. The CDR3 DNA follows: TGTGCCAGCAGTGAAAGGACAGGGCTGGATCGGTATGGCTACACCTTC. It is translated as CASSERTGLDRYGYTF.

The CDR3 loop is CASSLGGRSRDTQYF. The CDR3 nucleotides are TGTGCCAGCAGCTTAGGGGGCAGGTCTCGGGATACGCAGTATTTT. V is TRBV7-2 and J is TRBJ2-3; tentatively, D is TRBD1 (5 bases). CDR1 and CDR2 (germline): SGHTA, FQGNSA. Trimming removed 1 base at V and 6 bases at J, with 14 bases between. The CDR3 runs 15 residues.

In its sample, this clonotype was seen many times. V and J are TRBV7-3 and TRBJ2-7, with 8 bases matching TRBD1. J was trimmed by 5 bases and V by 3 bases; bases with no gene match: 15. The CDR3 covers 17 residues. Germline CDR1 reads SGHTA; CDR2 reads FQGTGA. The CDR3 loop reads CASSLGPRTGLDHEQYF. The DNA of the CDR3 is TGTGCCAGCAGCTTGGGTCCCAGGACAGGGTTAGACCACGAGCAGTACTTC.

This clonotype was observed a handful of times. V is TRBV28 and J is TRBJ2-2; D is possibly TRBD1 or TRBD2 (5 bases each). Germline lookup yields CDR1 MDHEN and CDR2 SYDVKM. The V and J ends lost 6 bases and 8 bases respectively, with 16 bases between them. CDR3 length equals 14 residues. This chain's CDR3 is CASSPPGRSGELFF. CDR3 coding DNA: TGTGCCAGCAGCCCCCCGGGGCGGTCAGGGGAGCTGTTTTTT.

With respect to this clonotype: At one boundary the junction diverges from the germline segment, which might be a read error. The chain has TRBV12-3 or TRBV12-4 and TRBJ2-4, with D perhaps being TRBD1 or TRBD2 (5 bases each). This CDR3 contains 12 residues. Here the CDR3 reads CASSLYGGSRHF. The CDR3 DNA follows: TGTGCCAGCAGTTTATATGGGGGATCCAGGCACTTC.

The chain couples TRBV11-2 to TRBJ2-7; 7 bases align to TRBD2. The CDR3 is 14 amino acids. Germline-derived CDR1 and CDR2 are SGHAT and FQNNGV. V shed 5 bases and J 2 bases; nucleotides not matched to a gene: 6. CDR3 protein: CASSQSGAAYEQYF. In DNA, the CDR3 is TGTGCCAGCAGCCAAAGCGGGGCGGCCTACGAGCAGTACTTC.

The chain joins TRBV28 to TRBJ2-7; 12 bases match TRBD2. Trimming cost V 4 bases and J 3 bases; bases outside gene matches: 1. Germline V gene lookup returns CDR1 MDHEN and CDR2 SYDVKM. This CDR3 is 14 amino acids long. The CDR3 spells CASSSLAGGYEQYF. Here the CDR3 DNA reads TGTGCCAGCAGTTCACTAGCGGGAGGCTACGAGCAGTACTTC.

A word on this clonotype: No DNA is shown, since the ends of the CDR3 on it are uncertain; the CDR3 is the one TCRdb lists. This chain connects TRBV27 to TRBJ2-2; the D call in the table, TRBD1, was not verified against the DNA. The CDR3 is 17 residues long, counting both termini. Per the germline V gene, CDR1 is MNHEY and CDR2 is SMNVEV (reference sequence). The CDR3 spells CASSLERDRGNTGELFF.

This clonotype has at least ten counts. The chain employs TRBV19 and TRBJ2-6; 8 nucleotides line up with TRBD1. This CDR3 has 17 amino acids. V trimming: 6 bases; J trimming: 0 bases; junction bases outside the gene matches: 7. The germline gives CDR1 LNHDA, CDR2 SQIVND (reference sequence). This CDR3 reads CASRNRDRSSGANVLTF. The CDR3 bases are TGTGCCAGTAGAAACCGGGACAGGAGCTCTGGGGCCAACGTCCTGACTTTC.

This clonotype was detected once. The chain employs TRBV19 and TRBJ1-1, with a weak D call TRBD1 (5 bases). CDR1 is LNHDA and CDR2 is SQIVND in the germline V gene (reference sequence). The CDR3 length is 16 residues. Trimming took 5 bases from V and 7 from J, leaving 23 bases between them. Here the CDR3 reads CASSFQVGVGQVEAFF. The CDR3 DNA is TGTGCCAGTAGTTTCCAGGTGGGGGTAGGCCAAGTTGAAGCTTTCTTT.

The chain is built from TRBV10-3 and TRBJ2-1, with 11 bases that match TRBD2. CDR3 length equals 17 residues. Trimming took 6 bases from V and 8 from J; bases not matched to a gene: 15. The germline CDR1 and CDR2 sequences are ENHRY and SYGVKD. The CDR3: CAISGGGSGRAIDEQFF. The CDR3 DNA reads as TGTGCCATCAGCGGCGGAGGTAGCGGGAGGGCCATAGATGAGCAGTTCTTC.

This chain connects TRBV2 to TRBJ1-2; D perhaps matches TRBD1 (6 bases). The CDR3 is made up of 14 amino acids. Germline V gene lookup returns CDR1 SNHLY and CDR2 FYNNEI. Trimming stripped 4 bases from V and 2 bases from J, with 11 bases between. This chain's CDR3 is CASSGGGPNYGYTF. DNA of the CDR3: TGTGCCAGCAGTGGCGGGGGGCCCAACTATGGCTACACCTTC. Supplemented by reference TRBV2 and TRBJ1-2, the full variable domain reads EPEVTQTPSHQVTQMGQEVILRCVPISNHLYFYWYRQILGQKVEFLVSFYNNEISEKSEIFDDQFSVERPDGSNFTLKIRSTKLEDSAMYFCASSGGGPNYGYTFGSGTRLTVV.

This sequence joins TRBV24-1 and TRBJ2-1; 8 bases are shared with TRBD1. V dropped 3 bases and J dropped 9; count of bases not matched to a gene: 15. This CDR3 has 17 residues. CDR1 is KGHDR, CDR2 SFDVKD, per germline. This CDR3 is CATSDGLGTGVSREQFF. CDR3 DNA sequence: TGTGCCACCAGTGATGGCCTTGGGACAGGCGTTTCGCGTGAGCAGTTCTTC.

This clonotype was seen more than once but under ten times. The chain carries TRBV7-2 and TRBJ2-5, with D possibly TRBD1 on 6 matching bases. The germline CDR1 and CDR2 sequences are SGHTA and FQGNSA. This CDR3 has 13 amino acids. Trimming cost V 5 bases and J 1 base, with 8 bases left between them. The CDR3 region has the DNA TGTGCCAGCAGCCGGGACATCCAAGAGACCCAGTACTTC. This codes for CASSRDIQETQYF.

This clonotype was observed a handful of times. The chain is built from TRBV7-9 and TRBJ2-1; 9 bases are a match to TRBD2. There are 15 residues in the CDR3. Germline CDR1 is SEHNR and CDR2 is FQNEAQ (reference sequence). With V trimmed by 2 bases and J by 6 bases, 5 bases remained unmatched. DNA of the CDR3: TGTGCCAGCAGCTTAAGGGCGGGGGGGCCCAATGAGCAGTTCTTC. Its translation is CASSLRAGGPNEQFF. The full variable domain, rest sourced from reference TRBV7-9 and TRBJ2-1, is DTGVSQNPRHKITKRGQNVTFRCDPISEHNRLYWYRQTLGQGPEFLTYFQNEAQLEKSRLLSDRFSAERPKGSFSTLEIQRTEQGDSAMYLCASSLRAGGPNEQFFGPGTRLTVL.

Details on this clonotype: This may be a read error, as it is one base from a much larger clone. The V gene is TRBV19, the J gene TRBJ2-2; tentatively, D is TRBD2 (5 bases). The length of the CDR3 is 16 residues. Germline V lookup: CDR1 LNHDA, CDR2 SQIVND (reference sequence). CDR3 sequence reads: CASSIGARRYTGVLFF. Written as DNA, the CDR3 is TGTGCCAGTAGTATAGGGGCCCGAAGGTACACCGGGGTGCTGTTTTTT.

V gene TRBV7-9 combines with J gene TRBJ2-2; D may be TRBD1 (6 bases). The germline V gene encodes CDR1 SEHNR and CDR2 FQNEAQ (reference sequence). This CDR3 has 13 amino acids. Trimming took 8 bases from V and 5 from J, leaving 12 bases between them. Here the CDR3 reads CASDYTGTGELFF. CDR3 in DNA: TGTGCCAGCGATTACACAGGGACCGGGGAGCTGTTTTTT.

The chain has TRBV11-1 and TRBJ1-1, with a weak D call TRBD1 (5 bases). The CDR3 covers 16 residues. V lost 3 bases, J lost 1 base, and 15 bases lay in between. Germline lookup yields CDR1 SGHAT and CDR2 FQDESV (reference sequence). CDR3 loop: CASSFGRRGKNTEAFF. For the CDR3, the DNA is TGTGCCAGCAGCTTTGGGAGACGGGGGAAGAACACTGAAGCTTTCTTT.

The chain couples TRBV6-6 to TRBJ1-1; weak D call: TRBD1 (5 bases). V lost 6 bases, J lost 8 bases, and 16 bases lay in between. The V gene's germline CDR1 is MNHNY and CDR2 SVGAGI (reference sequence). The length of the CDR3 is 13 residues. The CDR3 spells CASSPPTAREAFF. The CDR3 nucleotides are TGTGCCAGCAGCCCACCGACAGCAAGAGAAGCTTTCTTT.

The V gene is TRBV7-3, the J gene TRBJ2-1; 8 nucleotides agree with TRBD2. This CDR3 has 15 amino acids. V lost 3 bases to trimming and J lost 5 bases; unmatched junction nucleotides: 6. The germline CDR1 and CDR2 sequences are SGHTA and FQGTGA. CDR3 in amino acids: CASSLAGAGDNEQFF. DNA for the CDR3: TGTGCCAGCAGCTTGGCCGGAGCGGGAGACAATGAGCAGTTCTTC. Drawing the rest from reference TRBV7-3 and TRBJ2-1, the complete variable domain is GAGVSQTPSNKVTEKGKYVELRCDPISGHTALYWYRQSLGQGPEFLIYFQGTGAADDSGLPNDRFFAVRPEGSVSTLKIQRTERGDSAVYLCASSLAGAGDNEQFFGPGTRLTVL.